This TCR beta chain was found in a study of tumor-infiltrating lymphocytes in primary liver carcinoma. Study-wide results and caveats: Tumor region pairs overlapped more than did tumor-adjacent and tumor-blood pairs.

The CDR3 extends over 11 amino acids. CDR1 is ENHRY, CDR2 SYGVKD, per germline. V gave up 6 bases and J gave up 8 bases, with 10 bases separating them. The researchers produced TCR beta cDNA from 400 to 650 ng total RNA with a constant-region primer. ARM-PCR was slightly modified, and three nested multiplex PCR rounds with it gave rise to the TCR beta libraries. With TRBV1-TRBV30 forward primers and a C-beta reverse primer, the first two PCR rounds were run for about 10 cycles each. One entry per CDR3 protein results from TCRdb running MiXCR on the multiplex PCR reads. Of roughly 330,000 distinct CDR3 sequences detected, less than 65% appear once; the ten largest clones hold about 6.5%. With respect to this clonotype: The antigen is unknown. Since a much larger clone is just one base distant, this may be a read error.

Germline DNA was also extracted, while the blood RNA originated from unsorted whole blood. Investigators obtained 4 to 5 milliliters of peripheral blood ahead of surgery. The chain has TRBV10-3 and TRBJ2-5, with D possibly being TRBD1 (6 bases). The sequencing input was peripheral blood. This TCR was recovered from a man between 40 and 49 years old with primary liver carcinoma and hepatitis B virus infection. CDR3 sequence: CAIRQGDTQYF. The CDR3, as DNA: TGTGCCATCAGACAGGGAGATACCCAGTACTTC.